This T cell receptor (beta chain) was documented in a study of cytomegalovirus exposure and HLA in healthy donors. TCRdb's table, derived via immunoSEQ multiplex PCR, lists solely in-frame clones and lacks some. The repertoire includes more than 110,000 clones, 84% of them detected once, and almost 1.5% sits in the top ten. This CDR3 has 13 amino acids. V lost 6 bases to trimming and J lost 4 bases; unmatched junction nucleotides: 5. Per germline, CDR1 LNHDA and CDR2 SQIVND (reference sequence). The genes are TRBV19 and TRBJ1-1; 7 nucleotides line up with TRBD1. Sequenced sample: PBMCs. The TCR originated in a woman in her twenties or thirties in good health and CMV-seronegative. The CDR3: CASSPQGTTEAFF. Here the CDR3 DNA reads TGTGCCAGTAGCCCACAGGGGACCACTGAAGCTTTCTTT.